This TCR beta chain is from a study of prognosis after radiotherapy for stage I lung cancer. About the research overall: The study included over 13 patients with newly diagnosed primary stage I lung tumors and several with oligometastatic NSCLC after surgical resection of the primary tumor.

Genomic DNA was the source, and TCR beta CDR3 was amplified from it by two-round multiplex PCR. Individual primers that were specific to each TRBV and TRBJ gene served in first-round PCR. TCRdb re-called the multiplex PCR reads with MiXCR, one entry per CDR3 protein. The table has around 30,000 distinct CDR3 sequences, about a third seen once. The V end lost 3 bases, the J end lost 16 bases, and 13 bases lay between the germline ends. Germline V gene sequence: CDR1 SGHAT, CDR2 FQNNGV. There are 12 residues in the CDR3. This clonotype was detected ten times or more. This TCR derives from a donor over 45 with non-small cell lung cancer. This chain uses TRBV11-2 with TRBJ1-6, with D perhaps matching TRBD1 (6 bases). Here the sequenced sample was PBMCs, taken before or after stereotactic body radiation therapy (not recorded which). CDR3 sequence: CASSFLGDILHF. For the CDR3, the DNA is TGTGCCAGCAGCTTCCTAGGGGACATACTCCACTTT.